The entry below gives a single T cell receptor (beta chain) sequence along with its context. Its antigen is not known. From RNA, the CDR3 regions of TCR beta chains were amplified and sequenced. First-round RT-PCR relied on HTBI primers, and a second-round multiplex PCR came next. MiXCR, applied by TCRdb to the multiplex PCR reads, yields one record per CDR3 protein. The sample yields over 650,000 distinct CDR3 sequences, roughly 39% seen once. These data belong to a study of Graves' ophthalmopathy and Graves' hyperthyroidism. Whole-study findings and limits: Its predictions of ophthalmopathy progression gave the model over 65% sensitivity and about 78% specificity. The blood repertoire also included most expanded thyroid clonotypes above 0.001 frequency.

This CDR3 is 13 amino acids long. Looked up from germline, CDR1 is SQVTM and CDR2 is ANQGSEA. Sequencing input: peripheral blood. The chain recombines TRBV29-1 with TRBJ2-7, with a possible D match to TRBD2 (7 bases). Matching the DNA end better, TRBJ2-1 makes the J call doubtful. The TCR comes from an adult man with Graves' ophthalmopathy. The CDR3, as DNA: TGCAGCGCCATATCCGCGGGGGCAAGTGAGCAGTTCTTC. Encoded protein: CSAISAGASEQFF.